The 27 T cell receptor beta chains given below trace back to one sample, sequenced in a study of blood T cells in healthy people across ages. Sample-barcoded 5' priming and a J-beta primer mix drove a second PCR of about 6 to 11 cycles. TCRdb itself ran the 5' RACE reads through MiXCR, one entry per CDR3 protein. The sample shows 550,000 to 800,000 distinct CDR3 sequences, over 20% of them seen only once. Sequencing was performed on blood. The receptors here all came from a man between 65 and 85 years old in good health.

This clonotype has more than one count but fewer than ten. V is TRBV20-1 and J is TRBJ2-3, with TRBD2 identical over 9 bases. The germline V gene has CDR1 DFQATT and CDR2 SNEGSKA (reference sequence). This CDR3 is 13 amino acids long. The V segment lost 6 bases and the J segment 3 bases; nucleotides outside the gene matches: 4. The CDR3 protein is CSAGTSRTDTQYF. In DNA, the CDR3 is TGCAGTGCCGGGACTAGCAGGACAGATACGCAGTATTTT.

This clonotype was recorded many times. The rearrangement uses TRBV6-5 and TRBJ2-3; D unresolved. V gave up 0 bases and J gave up 7 bases, with 8 bases separating them. The CDR3 is 13 amino acids. The V gene's germline CDR1 is MNHEY and CDR2 SVGAGI. CDR3 in DNA: TGTGCCAGCAGTTACTCTAATGGAAATACGCAGTATTTT. Translating gives CASSYSNGNTQYF.

The V and J genes are TRBV6-1 and TRBJ2-5; 12 bases align to TRBD2. The end of the DNA aligns better with TRBJ2-7, so the J call may be wrong. Germline CDR1 reads MNHNS; CDR2 reads SASEGT. The CDR3 is made up of 14 amino acids. In DNA form, the CDR3 reads TGTGCCACAAAAACAACGACTAGCGGGAGCGAGCAGTACTTC. Translated: CATKTTTSGSEQYF.

This rearrangement joins TRBV5-1 to TRBJ2-3; 7 positions agree with TRBD1. This CDR3 spans 14 amino acids. Germline V gene data show CDR1 as SGHRS and CDR2 as YFSETQ. Trimming removed 3 bases from V and 3 bases from J; junction bases left unmatched: 4. CDR3 region: CASSSQGVTDTQYF. CDR3 DNA: TGCGCCAGCAGCTCGCAGGGGGTGACAGATACGCAGTATTTT.

The V call is TRBV15, the J call TRBJ2-7; TRBD1 matches 9 bases. The CDR3 runs 14 residues. CDR1 and CDR2 (germline): LNHNV, YYDKDF (reference sequence). Unmatched junction bases numbered 1, after V lost 0 bases and J lost 4 bases. DNA for the CDR3: TGTGCCACCAGCAGAGAGGGACAGGGATACGAGCAGTACTTC. Residues: CATSREGQGYEQYF.

The sample holds a few counts of this clonotype. The CDR3 DNA sequence: TGTGCCAGCAGGGAACAGGGACTCCACACCGGGGAGCTGTTTTTT. This encodes CASREQGLHTGELFF. The chain recombines TRBV6-6 with TRBJ2-2; D might be TRBD1 or TRBD2, each matching 6 bases. CDR3 length equals 15 residues. V was trimmed by 6 bases and J by 3 bases, leaving 14 bases between them. Germline-derived CDR1 and CDR2 are MNHNY and SVGAGI (reference sequence).

The chain recombines TRBV10-3 with TRBJ2-3; D is unclear. There are 16 residues in the CDR3. Trimming removed 3 bases at V and 1 base at J, with 14 bases between. Germline lookup yields CDR1 ENHRY and CDR2 SYGVKD. CDR3 nucleotide sequence: TGTGCCATCAGTGACGGTGAGAGTAGGGGCACAGATACGCAGTATTTT. Translated: CAISDGESRGTDTQYF.

This clonotype was counted only a few times. The chain couples TRBV5-5 to TRBJ2-7; 7 positions agree with TRBD2. The germline CDR1 and CDR2 sequences are SGHKS and YYEKEE (reference sequence). J gave up 4 bases and V 2 bases, and 12 bases lay outside the gene matches. The CDR3 spans 16 residues. The CDR3 is CASSLTPDGRRYEQYF. CDR3 bases: TGTGCCAGCAGCTTAACCCCTGACGGGAGGAGGTACGAGCAGTACTTC.

In this sample, this clonotype turned up a few times. The chain couples TRBV12-3 or TRBV12-4 to TRBJ2-2; D unresolved. The CDR3 contains 14 residues. The V end lost 5 bases, the J end lost 4 bases, and 11 bases lay between the germline ends. The CDR3 sequence is CASSPGPSTGELFF. CDR3 nucleotide sequence: TGTGCCAGCAGTCCTGGGCCCTCCACCGGGGAGCTGTTTTTT.

In its sample, this clonotype was seen many times. The chain links TRBV20-1 to TRBJ2-5, with D perhaps TRBD2 (7 bases). V lost 0 bases, J lost 5 bases, and 16 bases lay in between. The CDR3 spans 15 residues. Germline CDR1 reads DFQATT; CDR2 reads SNEGSKA (reference sequence). The CDR3: CSARDPGGGWETQYF. The CDR3 DNA is TGCAGTGCTAGAGACCCGGGCGGGGGCTGGGAGACCCAGTACTTC.

A few counts support this clonotype. The chain carries TRBV11-2 and TRBJ2-2; TRBD2 matches 7 bases. Germline trimming cut 2 bases from V and 2 bases from J; bases unmatched to any gene: 17. Germline V CDR1 and CDR2: SGHAT, FQNNGV. This CDR3 spans 20 amino acids. The CDR3 protein is CASSLIFLDGGRGNTGELFF. Written as DNA, the CDR3 is TGTGCCAGCAGCTTAATTTTCCTTGACGGCGGGAGAGGAAACACCGGGGAGCTGTTTTTT.

The chain uses TRBV7-3 and TRBJ2-4; no firm D call. CDR3 length equals 13 residues. Trimming pared 3 bases from V and 4 bases from J, leaving 7 bases between. Germline V gene lookup returns CDR1 SGHTA and CDR2 FQGTGA. CDR3 DNA: TGTGCCAGCAGCTTCTCCGGGAAAAACATTCAGTACTTC. Its protein product is CASSFSGKNIQYF. The full variable domain, with the rest looked up from reference TRBV7-3 and TRBJ2-4, is GAGVSQTPSNKVTEKGKYVELRCDPISGHTALYWYRQSLGQGPEFLIYFQGTGAADDSGLPNDRFFAVRPEGSVSTLKIQRTERGDSAVYLCASSFSGKNIQYFGAGTRLSVL.

This clonotype appeared many times. The rearrangement links TRBV7-9 to TRBJ2-1, with TRBD2 matching over 9 bases. The germline CDR1 and CDR2 sequences are SEHNR and FQNEAQ (reference sequence). CDR3 length equals 14 residues. J lost 4 bases, V lost 8 bases, and 6 bases had no gene match. The DNA of the CDR3 is TGTGCCAGCTCTGCGGGAGGGCCATACAATGAGCAGTTCTTC. This encodes CASSAGGPYNEQFF.

The rearrangement uses TRBV20-1 and TRBJ2-5; D is undetermined. This CDR3 is built from 15 residues. Germline V gene data show CDR1 as DFQATT and CDR2 as SNEGSKA (reference sequence). Trimming took 3 bases from V and 2 from J, leaving 16 bases between them. CDR3 DNA: TGCAGTGCTAGGAACGGCGCCAGGCTTCAAGAGACCCAGTACTTC. Translating gives CSARNGARLQETQYF.

The rearrangement joins TRBV9 to TRBJ2-6; 7 bases fit TRBD1. The V segment lost 3 bases and the J segment 8 bases; nucleotides outside the gene matches: 5. Germline values: CDR1 SGDLS, CDR2 YYNGEE. There are 14 residues in the CDR3. The CDR3 region is CASSDPGGSNVLTF. The CDR3 DNA reads as TGTGCCAGCAGCGACCCAGGGGGTTCCAACGTCCTGACTTTC.

The V and J genes are TRBV5-1 and TRBJ2-2; D remains ambiguous. With 2 bases removed from V and 6 bases from J, the gap between germline ends came to 11 bases. Per the germline V gene, CDR1 is SGHRS and CDR2 is YFSETQ. This CDR3 has 14 residues. CDR3 protein: CASSFTATAGELFF. In DNA form, the CDR3 reads TGCGCCAGCAGCTTCACGGCCACGGCCGGGGAGCTGTTTTTT.

This clonotype occurred a few times. The chain is built from TRBV20-1 and TRBJ1-4; TRBD1 aligns across 9 bases. The V gene's germline CDR1 is DFQATT and CDR2 SNEGSKA (reference sequence). V shed 1 base, J shed 8 bases, and the junction held 8 bases outside the gene matches. This CDR3 has 15 amino acids. CDR3 in amino acids: CSARGWDRVLEKLFF. Written as DNA, the CDR3 is TGCAGTGCTAGAGGATGGGACAGGGTTTTGGAAAAACTGTTTTTT.

This clonotype has just a few counts. The rearrangement joins TRBV30 to TRBJ1-1; maybe TRBD1 (5 bases). The germline gives CDR1 GTSNPN, CDR2 SVGIG (reference sequence). The CDR3 loop spans 15 amino acids. Between the trimmed V and J ends, which lost 1 base and 1 base, there was a span of 13 bases. DNA of the CDR3: TGTGCCTGGAGTGGGGAGGGGCTTGGGAACACTGAAGCTTTCTTT. Translation gives CAWSGEGLGNTEAFF.

The V gene is TRBV4-2, the J gene TRBJ2-5; 12 nucleotides match TRBD2. Judging by the DNA end, TRBJ2-1 fits better; the J call may be wrong. Germline CDR1 and CDR2: LGHNA and YNFKEQ. The length of the CDR3 is 16 residues. The CDR3 spells CASSQASGRDADEQFF. CDR3 bases: TGTGCCAGCAGCCAAGCTAGCGGGAGGGATGCCGATGAGCAGTTCTTC.

This chain uses TRBV28 with TRBJ2-3; D might be TRBD1 or TRBD2, each matching 6 bases. The CDR3 sequence is 14 residues long. Per the germline V gene, CDR1 is MDHEN and CDR2 is SYDVKM. V gave up 8 bases and J gave up 5 bases, with 17 bases separating them. CDR3 coding DNA: TGTGCCAGCGGAGGAGGGGGTCGTGGAGATACGCAGTATTTT. Translation: CASGGGGRGDTQYF.

A few counts support this clonotype. The rearrangement links TRBV20-1 to TRBJ2-7, with a tentative D call TRBD2 (5 bases). The length of the CDR3 is 16 residues. V lost 0 bases and J lost 1, with 16 bases in between. Per the germline V gene, CDR1 is DFQATT and CDR2 is SNEGSKA (reference sequence). The CDR3 DNA is TGCAGTGCTAGAGATTCCGGCGGGCTCGGATCCTACGAGCAGTACTTC. Its translation: CSARDSGGLGSYEQYF.

The chain combines TRBV7-2 with TRBJ2-5; D is perhaps TRBD2 (6 bases). Trimming left V 1 base short and J 2 bases short, with 14 bases between. Germline V gene sequence: CDR1 SGHTA, CDR2 FQGNSA. The CDR3 runs to 16 residues. The CDR3 loop is CASSLDFAGGQETQYF. Written as DNA, the CDR3 is TGTGCCAGCAGCTTAGATTTTGCCGGGGGACAAGAGACCCAGTACTTC.

This clonotype was seen a handful of times. The rearrangement links TRBV5-1 to TRBJ2-4; no reliable D call. The V end was cut by 0 bases, the J end by 4 bases, with 14 bases between. The CDR3 length is 16 residues. Germline lookup yields CDR1 SGHRS and CDR2 YFSETQ. The CDR3 here is CASSLEFWGGKNIQYF. In nucleotides, the CDR3 is TGCGCCAGCAGCTTGGAGTTCTGGGGTGGTAAAAACATTCAGTACTTC.

This clonotype came up a few times. The chain is built from TRBV7-2 and TRBJ2-7, with 8 bases that match TRBD1. The CDR3 extends over 15 amino acids. CDR1 and CDR2 (germline): SGHTA, FQGNSA. V gave up 5 bases and J gave up 2 bases; unmatched junction bases: 8. For the CDR3, the DNA is TGTGCCAGCAGCCCTGCGGGGACAGGAACCTACGAGCAGTACTTC. Translated, it gives CASSPAGTGTYEQYF.

Only a few counts were recorded for this clonotype. The chain uses TRBV20-1 and TRBJ1-4, with no clear D. Germline loops: CDR1 DFQATT, CDR2 SNEGSKA (reference sequence). The CDR3 loop spans 13 amino acids. With 3 bases removed from V and 3 bases from J, the gap between germline ends came to 8 bases. Here the CDR3 DNA reads TGCAGTGCTAGGGTGGGATCTAATGAAAAACTGTTTTTT. Translating it yields CSARVGSNEKLFF.

This clonotype was seen only a few times. The chain recombines TRBV10-3 with TRBJ2-7; D remains ambiguous. CDR3 length equals 13 residues. Germline values: CDR1 ENHRY, CDR2 SYGVKD. Trimming pared 2 bases from V and 0 bases from J, leaving 5 bases between. Here the CDR3 reads CAISEVLSYEQYF. DNA for the CDR3: TGTGCCATCAGTGAGGTCCTCTCCTACGAGCAGTACTTC.

The chain links TRBV4-1 to TRBJ1-1; tentative D call: TRBD1 (5 bases). Trimming removed 4 bases from V and 4 bases from J, with 10 bases in between. The germline V gene has CDR1 MGHRA and CDR2 YSYEKL. CDR3 size: 13 residues. The CDR3 sequence is CASSLGDGTEAFF. As DNA, the CDR3 is TGCGCCAGCAGCCTAGGGGACGGCACTGAAGCTTTCTTT.